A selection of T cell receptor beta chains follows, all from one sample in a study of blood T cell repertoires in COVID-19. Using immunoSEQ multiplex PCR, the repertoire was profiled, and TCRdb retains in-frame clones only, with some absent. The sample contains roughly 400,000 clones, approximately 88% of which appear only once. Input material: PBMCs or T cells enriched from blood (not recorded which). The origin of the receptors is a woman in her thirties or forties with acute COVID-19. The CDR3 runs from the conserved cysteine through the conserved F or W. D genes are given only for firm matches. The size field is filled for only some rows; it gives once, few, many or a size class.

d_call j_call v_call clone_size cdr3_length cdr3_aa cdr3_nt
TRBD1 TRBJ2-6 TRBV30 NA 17 CACSGQGAASGANVLTF TGTGCCTGTTCAGGACAGGGGGCGGCCTCTGGGGCCAACGTCCTGACTTTC
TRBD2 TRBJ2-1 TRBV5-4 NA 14 CASSLVAGGDEQFF TGTGCCAGCAGCTTGGTAGCGGGGGGCGATGAGCAGTTCTTC
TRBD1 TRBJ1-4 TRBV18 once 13 CASSRDRDEKLFF TGTGCCAGCTCCCGGGACAGGGATGAAAAACTGTTTTTT
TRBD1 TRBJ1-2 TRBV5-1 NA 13 CASSTTGAYGYTF TGCGCCAGCAGCACGACAGGGGCCTATGGCTACACCTTC
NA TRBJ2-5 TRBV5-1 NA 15 CASSLDDSYQETQYF TGCGCCAGCAGCTTGGACGACAGTTACCAAGAGACCCAGTACTTC
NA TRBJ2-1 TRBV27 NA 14 CASSLLGQLNEQFF TGTGCCAGCAGTTTATTGGGGCAGCTGAATGAGCAGTTCTTC
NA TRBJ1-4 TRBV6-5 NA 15 CASSPPGATNEKLFF TGTGCCAGCAGTCCACCAGGGGCAACTAATGAAAAACTGTTTTTT
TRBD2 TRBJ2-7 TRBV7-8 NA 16 CASSALAGGISYEQYF TGTGCCAGCAGCGCCCTAGCGGGGGGAATCTCCTACGAGCAGTACTTC
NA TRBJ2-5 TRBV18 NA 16 CASSPPVEGVQETQYF TGTGCCAGCTCACCACCTGTTGAGGGGGTGCAAGAGACCCAGTACTTC
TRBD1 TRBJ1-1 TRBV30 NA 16 CAWSEKTTGGNTEAFF TGTGCCTGGAGCGAAAAAACTACAGGGGGCAACACTGAAGCTTTCTTT
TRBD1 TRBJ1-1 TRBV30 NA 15 CAWSGWDRGITEAFF TGTGCCTGGAGTGGATGGGACAGGGGGATCACTGAAGCTTTCTTT
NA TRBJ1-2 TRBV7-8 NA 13 CASSDRLVQDYTF TGTGCCAGCAGCGACAGGTTGGTTCAGGACTACACCTTC
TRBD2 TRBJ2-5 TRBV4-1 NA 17 CASSHPSGLAGEETQYF TGCGCCAGCAGCCACCCCAGCGGACTAGCGGGGGAGGAGACCCAGTACTTC
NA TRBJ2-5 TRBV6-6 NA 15 CASSYLVRSQETQYF TGTGCCAGCAGTTACTTGGTCAGATCACAAGAGACCCAGTACTTC
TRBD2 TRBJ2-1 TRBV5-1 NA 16 CASSGTSGGVLDEQFF TGCGCCAGCAGCGGGACTAGCGGGGGGGTATTGGATGAGCAGTTCTTC
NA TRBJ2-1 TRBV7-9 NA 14 CASSLGPGYNEQFF TGTGCCAGCAGCTTAGGCCCCGGTTACAATGAGCAGTTCTTC
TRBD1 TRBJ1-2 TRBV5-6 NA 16 CASCQGVGQVDYGYTF TGTGCCAGCTGTCAAGGGGTGGGACAGGTAGACTATGGCTACACCTTC
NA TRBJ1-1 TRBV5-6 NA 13 CASSYLLGGGAFF TGTGCCAGCAGCTATTTACTCGGGGGTGGAGCTTTCTTT
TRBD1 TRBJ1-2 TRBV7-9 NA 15 CASSPGTAGIYGYTF TGTGCCAGCAGCCCGGGGACAGCTGGGATCTATGGCTACACCTTC
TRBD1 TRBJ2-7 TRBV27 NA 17 CASKVTGQTGPTYEQYF TGTGCCAGCAAAGTAACGGGACAGACAGGTCCTACCTACGAGCAGTACTTC
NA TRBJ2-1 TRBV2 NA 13 CASSEAIGYEQFF TGTGCCAGCAGTGAAGCAATCGGGTATGAGCAGTTCTTC
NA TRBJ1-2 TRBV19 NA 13 CASMDRANYGYTF TGTGCCAGTATGGACAGAGCTAACTATGGCTACACCTTC
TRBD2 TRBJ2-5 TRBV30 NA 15 CAWSPGTSGGETQYF TGTGCCTGGAGTCCTGGGACTAGCGGGGGAGAGACCCAGTACTTC
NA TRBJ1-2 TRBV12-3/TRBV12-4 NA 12 CASSLGTDGYTF TGTGCCAGCAGTTTAGGGACAGATGGCTACACCTTC
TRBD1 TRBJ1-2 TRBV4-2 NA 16 CASSQSPGGFVGGYTF TGTGCCAGCAGCCAGTCCCCAGGGGGGTTTGTCGGTGGCTACACCTTC
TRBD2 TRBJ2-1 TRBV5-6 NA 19 CASSLGGGARYSSYNEQFF TGTGCCAGCAGCCTAGGCGGGGGGGCCAGGTACTCGTCCTACAATGAGCAGTTCTTC
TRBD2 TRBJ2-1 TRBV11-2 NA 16 CASSLVQRGPYNEQFF TGTGCCAGCAGCTTAGTCCAGCGGGGGCCATACAATGAGCAGTTCTTC
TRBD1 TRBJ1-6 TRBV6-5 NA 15 CASRAGQLNNSPLHF TGTGCCAGCAGGGCGGGACAGCTAAATAATTCACCCCTCCACTTT
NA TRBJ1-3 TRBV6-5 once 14 CASSSGYSGNTIYF TGTGCCAGCAGTTCGGGGTACTCTGGAAACACCATATATTTT
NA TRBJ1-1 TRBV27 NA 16 CASSHSLIDRFTEAFF TGTGCCAGCAGCCACTCCCTTATAGACAGGTTCACTGAAGCTTTCTTT
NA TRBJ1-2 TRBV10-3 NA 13 CAIRSKPGDGYTF TGTGCCATCAGATCTAAGCCGGGGGACGGCTACACCTTC
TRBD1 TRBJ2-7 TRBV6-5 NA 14 CASDLDRSGYEQYF TGTGCCAGCGACTTGGACAGGTCGGGGTACGAGCAGTACTTC
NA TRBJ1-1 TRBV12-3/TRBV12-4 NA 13 CASSPEGNTEAFF TGTGCCAGCAGTCCCGAGGGGAACACTGAAGCTTTCTTT
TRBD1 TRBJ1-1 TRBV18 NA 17 CASSPGQGHNKNTEAFF TGTGCCAGCTCACCGGGACAGGGACATAATAAGAACACTGAAGCTTTCTTT
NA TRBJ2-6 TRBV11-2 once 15 CASSLAGSGANVLTF TGTGCCAGCAGCTTAGCAGGTTCTGGGGCCAACGTCCTGACTTTC
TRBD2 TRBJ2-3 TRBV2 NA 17 CASSERTGGPSTDTQYF TGTGCCAGCAGTGAAAGGACGGGGGGACCAAGCACAGATACGCAGTATTTT
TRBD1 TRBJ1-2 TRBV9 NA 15 CASSKRDNRGYGYTF TGTGCCAGCAGCAAAAGGGACAACAGGGGCTATGGCTACACCTTC
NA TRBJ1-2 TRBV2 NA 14 CASSERPDSYGYTF TGTGCCAGCAGTGAGAGGCCCGACAGTTATGGCTACACCTTC
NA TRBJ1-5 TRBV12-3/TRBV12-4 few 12 CASSFSNQPQHF TGTGCCAGCAGTTTTAGTAATCAGCCCCAGCATTTT
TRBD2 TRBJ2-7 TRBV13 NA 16 CASSFLAGAPHYEQYF TGTGCCAGCAGCTTCCTAGCGGGCGCACCTCACTACGAGCAGTACTTC
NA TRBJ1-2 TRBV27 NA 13 CASSWGVDYGYTF TGTGCCAGCAGTTGGGGGGTTGACTATGGCTACACCTTC
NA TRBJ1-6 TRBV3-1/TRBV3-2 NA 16 CASSHVSLGGSSPLHF TGTGCCAGCAGCCACGTTAGTCTGGGGGGATCTTCACCCCTCCACTTT
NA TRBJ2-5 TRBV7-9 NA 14 CASSPKLPPETQYF TGTGCCAGCAGCCCTAAACTCCCCCCGGAGACCCAGTACTTC
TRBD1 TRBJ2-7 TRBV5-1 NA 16 CASSLAPGQARGEQYF TGCGCCAGCAGCTTGGCCCCGGGACAGGCGAGGGGCGAGCAGTACTTC